A selection of T cell receptor beta chains follows, all from one sample in a study of immune evolution from preneoplasia to lung adenocarcinoma. Data came from immunoSEQ multiplex PCR; TCRdb stores just in-frame clones and leaves some out. The table lists 1,000 to 1,200 clones, 82% of them singletons. Input material: FFPE atypical adenomatous hyperplasia tissue from the lung. These receptors all come from a person aged 65-85 years with lung adenocarcinoma. Both conserved end residues are part of each CDR3. Each record gives: V gene, clone size, D gene, J gene, CDR3 protein, CDR3 DNA. A D gene is named only where the DNA matches it firmly. Size values are once, few and many counts, or a class for expanded clones, and some rows have none.

TRBV11-2	-	-	TRBJ1-2	CASSLDIGYGYTF	TGTGCCAGCAGCTTAGATATTGGCTATGGCTACACCTTC
TRBV28	-	-	TRBJ2-7	CASLPPGAYEQYF	TGTGCCAGCCTCCCCCCAGGGGCCTACGAGCAGTACTTC
TRBV7-9	once	-	TRBJ1-1	CASSLGLGRQQNTEAFF	TGTGCCAGCAGCTTAGGACTTGGGAGGCAGCAGAACACTGAAGCTTTCTTT
TRBV5-4	-	-	TRBJ2-5	CASSLASRETQYF	TGTGCCAGCAGCTTGGCCAGCCGGGAGACCCAGTACTTC
TRBV4-1	-	-	TRBJ2-3	CASSQKGPEKVGDTQYF	TGCGCCAGCAGCCAGAAGGGACCGGAGAAGGTTGGGGATACGCAGTATTTT
TRBV11-2	-	-	TRBJ1-1	CASSLDLAGNTEAFF	TGTGCCAGCAGCTTAGATCTAGCGGGGAACACTGAAGCTTTCTTT
TRBV7-2	once	TRBD2	TRBJ2-3	CASSPVAGGTTDTQYF	TGTGCCAGCAGCCCGGTAGCGGGAGGAACCACAGATACGCAGTATTTT
TRBV28	once	-	TRBJ2-2	CASSPIKVSGELFF	TGTGCCAGCAGTCCTATTAAAGTCTCCGGGGAGCTGTTTTTT
TRBV6-5	-	TRBD2	TRBJ2-1	CASRASGRSYNEQFF	TGTGCCAGCAGGGCCAGCGGGAGATCCTACAATGAGCAGTTCTTC
TRBV10-3	-	TRBD2	TRBJ2-3	CAISETSGRAGTDTQYF	TGTGCCATCAGTGAGACTAGCGGGAGGGCCGGGACAGATACGCAGTATTTT
TRBV19	-	-	TRBJ2-3	CASSMTGVSTDTQYF	TGTGCCAGTAGTATGACGGGAGTCAGCACAGATACGCAGTATTTT
TRBV7-3	-	-	TRBJ2-1	CASSLFGKAYNEQFF	TGTGCCAGCAGCTTATTCGGGAAGGCCTACAATGAGCAGTTCTTC
TRBV7-8	once	-	TRBJ2-2	CASSFMPGAGELFF	TGTGCCAGCAGCTTCATGCCCGGAGCCGGGGAGCTGTTTTTT
TRBV29-1	-	-	TRBJ2-3	CSVFRRNTQYF	TGCAGCGTGTTTAGGCGTAATACGCAGTATTTT
TRBV2	-	-	TRBJ2-2	CASSDNGGSNTGELFF	TGTGCCAGCAGTGATAATGGGGGTTCGAACACCGGGGAGCTGTTTTTT
TRBV30	-	-	TRBJ2-4	CAWRVSPAKNIQYF	TGTGCCTGGCGGGTTAGCCCAGCCAAAAACATTCAGTACTTC
TRBV30	-	TRBD1	TRBJ1-2	CAWAWTGNYGYTF	TGTGCCTGGGCTTGGACAGGGAACTATGGCTACACCTTC
TRBV25-1	-	-	TRBJ2-4	CASSRTGTNIQYF	TGTGCCAGCAGTCGAACCGGGACCAACATTCAGTACTTC
TRBV7-6	few	-	TRBJ2-1	CASSSELGGQFF	TGTGCCAGCAGCTCGGAGCTTGGGGGGCAGTTCTTC
TRBV4-3	once	-	TRBJ1-1	CASSRGLNLEAFF	TGCGCCAGCAGCCGGGGCTTGAACCTTGAAGCTTTCTTT
TRBV28	-	-	TRBJ1-4	CASTATSTNEKLFF	TGTGCCAGCACCGCGACCTCAACTAATGAAAAACTGTTTTTT
TRBV2	-	-	TRBJ1-1	CASSDPGLKGAEAFF	TGTGCCAGCAGTGACCCAGGCCTTAAGGGGGCTGAAGCTTTCTTT
TRBV5-1	-	-	TRBJ1-2	CASSFGSYLPGYTF	TGCGCCAGCAGCTTTGGTTCATATCTCCCTGGCTACACCTTC
TRBV4-2	-	-	TRBJ2-2	CASSQLRGPGAVGELFF	TGTGCCAGCAGCCAACTACGGGGGCCGGGGGCGGTCGGGGAGCTGTTTTTT
TRBV21-1	-	-	TRBJ2-7	CASSVPGTGTYEQYF	TGTGCCAGCAGCGTCCCCGGGACAGGGACCTACGAGCAGTACTTC
TRBV9	-	TRBD1	TRBJ2-1	CASSVVGQGAYNEQFF	TGTGCCAGCAGCGTAGTAGGGCAGGGGGCCTACAATGAGCAGTTCTTC
TRBV20-1	-	-	TRBJ2-5	CARRYQETQYF	TGCGCAAGACGGTATCAAGAGACCCAGTACTTC
TRBV5-1	-	TRBD1	TRBJ2-5	CASSPGDRGQETQYF	TGCGCCAGCAGCCCTGGGGACAGGGGGCAGGAGACCCAGTACTTC
TRBV7-3	-	TRBD1	TRBJ2-2	CASSQGGTGDTGELFF	TGTGCCAGCAGCCAAGGGGGGACAGGGGACACCGGGGAGCTGTTTTTT
TRBV6-6	-	-	TRBJ1-5	CASSFDIGNQPQHF	TGTGCCAGCAGTTTCGACATCGGGAATCAGCCCCAGCATTTT
TRBV5-1	-	-	TRBJ2-1	CASSNDASSSYNEQFF	TGCGCCAGCAGCAACGATGCCTCGAGCTCCTACAATGAGCAGTTCTTC
TRBV28	-	TRBD1	TRBJ2-5	CASSLLQGARETQYF	TGTGCCAGCAGTTTGTTACAGGGGGCACGAGAGACCCAGTACTTC
TRBV6-6	-	-	TRBJ2-3	CASSTHSGKGTDTQYF	TGTGCCAGCAGCACCCATAGCGGAAAGGGGACAGATACGCAGTATTTT
TRBV7-2	-	TRBD1	TRBJ1-5	CASSEGAGGWQPQHF	TGTGCCAGCAGCGAAGGGGCAGGGGGCTGGCAGCCCCAGCATTTT
TRBV11-2	few	-	TRBJ2-1	CASSLSSLHEQFF	TGTGCCAGCAGCTTGAGTAGCCTCCATGAGCAGTTCTTC
TRBV28	once	TRBD2	TRBJ2-7	CASSFGGSKNEQYF	TGTGCCAGCAGTTTCGGCGGGAGTAAGAACGAGCAGTACTTC
TRBV7-2	-	-	TRBJ2-7	CASSLVGASYEQYF	TGTGCCAGCAGCCTAGTGGGGGCCTCCTACGAGCAGTACTTC
TRBV10-3	once	-	TRBJ2-3	CAISARGSSDTQYF	TGTGCCATCAGCGCTAGGGGTTCTTCCGATACGCAGTATTTT
TRBV5-1	-	-	TRBJ1-2	CASSYDTNYGYTF	TGCGCCAGCAGCTATGACACCAACTATGGCTACACCTTC
TRBV9	once	TRBD1	TRBJ2-5	CASSAQGWGETQYF	TGTGCCAGCAGCGCACAGGGGTGGGGGGAGACCCAGTACTTC
TRBV28	-	TRBD2	TRBJ2-7	CASSTTTSGLKQYF	TGTGCCAGCAGTACCACAACTAGCGGCCTAAAGCAGTACTTC
TRBV19	-	-	TRBJ2-2	CASINPYGDYTGELFF	TGTGCCAGTATCAATCCATACGGGGACTACACCGGGGAGCTGTTTTTT